This T cell receptor (beta chain) was sequenced during a study of blood T cell repertoires in COVID-19. Study-wide context: Sources were T cells, B-cell-depleted T cells, or PBMCs; the material itself was cDNA or gDNA.

There are a few counts of this clone. The length of the CDR3 is 14 residues. Germline CDR1 and CDR2: KGHSH and LQKENI. Trimming left V 2 bases short and J 0 bases short, with 4 bases between. Participants, about 18 to 90 years old, spanned 25 or so US areas. TCRdb's copy holds only in-frame clones and misses some; the assay was immunoSEQ multiplex PCR. The table lists 230,000 or so clones, around 88% of them singletons. The source material was PBMCs or T cells enriched from blood (not recorded which). The origin of this receptor is a woman aged 45-60 years with acute COVID-19. The J gene is TRBJ2-2, the V gene TRBV18; D is unresolved. As DNA, the CDR3 is TGTGCCAGCTCACCAGTCGCGAACACCGGGGAGCTGTTTTTT. Amino acid sequence: CASSPVANTGELFF.